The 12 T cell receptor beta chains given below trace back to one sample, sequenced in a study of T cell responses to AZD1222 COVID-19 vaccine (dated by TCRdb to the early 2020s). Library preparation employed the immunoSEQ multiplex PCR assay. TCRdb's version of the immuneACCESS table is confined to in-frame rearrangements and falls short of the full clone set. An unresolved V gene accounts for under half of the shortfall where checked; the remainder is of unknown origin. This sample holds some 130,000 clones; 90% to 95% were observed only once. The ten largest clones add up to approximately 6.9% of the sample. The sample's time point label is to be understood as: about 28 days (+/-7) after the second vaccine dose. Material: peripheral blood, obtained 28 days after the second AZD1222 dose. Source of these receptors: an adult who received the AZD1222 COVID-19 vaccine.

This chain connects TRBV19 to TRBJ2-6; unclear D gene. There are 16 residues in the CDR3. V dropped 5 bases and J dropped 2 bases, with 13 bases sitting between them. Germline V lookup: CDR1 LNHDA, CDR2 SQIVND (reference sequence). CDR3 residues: CASSPLVVAGANVLTF. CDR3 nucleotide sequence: TGTGCCAGTAGTCCTCTCGTAGTGGCTGGGGCCAACGTCCTGACTTTC.

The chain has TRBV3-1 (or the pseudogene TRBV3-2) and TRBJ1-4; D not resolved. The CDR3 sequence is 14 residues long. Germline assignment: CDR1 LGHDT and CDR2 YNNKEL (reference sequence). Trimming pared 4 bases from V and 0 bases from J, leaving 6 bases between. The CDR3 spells CASSLRATNEKLFF. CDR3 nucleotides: TGTGCCAGCAGCCTACGGGCAACTAATGAAAAACTGTTTTTT.

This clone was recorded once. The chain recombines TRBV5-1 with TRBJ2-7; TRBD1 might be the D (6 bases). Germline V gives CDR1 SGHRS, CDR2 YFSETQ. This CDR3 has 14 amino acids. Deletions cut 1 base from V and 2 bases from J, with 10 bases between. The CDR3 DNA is TGCGCCAGCAGCTTGCAGGGGAATACCTACGAGCAGTACTTC. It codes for CASSLQGNTYEQYF.

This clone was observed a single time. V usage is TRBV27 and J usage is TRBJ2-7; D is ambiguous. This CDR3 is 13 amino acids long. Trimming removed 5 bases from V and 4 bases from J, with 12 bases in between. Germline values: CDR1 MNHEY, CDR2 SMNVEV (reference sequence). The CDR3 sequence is CASSPRRYYEQYF. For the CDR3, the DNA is TGTGCCAGCAGTCCAAGAAGATATTACGAGCAGTACTTC.

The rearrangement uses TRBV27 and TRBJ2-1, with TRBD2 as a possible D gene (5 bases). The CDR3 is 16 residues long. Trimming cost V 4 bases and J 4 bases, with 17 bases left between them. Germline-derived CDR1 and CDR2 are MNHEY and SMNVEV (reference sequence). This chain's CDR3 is CASSWVATRDYNEQFF. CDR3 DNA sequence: TGTGCCAGCAGTTGGGTCGCCACTAGGGATTACAATGAGCAGTTCTTC.

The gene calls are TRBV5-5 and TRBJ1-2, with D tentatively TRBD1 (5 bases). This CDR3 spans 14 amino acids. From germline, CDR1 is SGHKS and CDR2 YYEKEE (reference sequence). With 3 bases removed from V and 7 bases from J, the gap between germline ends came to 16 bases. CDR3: CASSWDWGSVGYTF. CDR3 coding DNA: TGTGCCAGCAGCTGGGACTGGGGTTCGGTTGGCTACACCTTC.

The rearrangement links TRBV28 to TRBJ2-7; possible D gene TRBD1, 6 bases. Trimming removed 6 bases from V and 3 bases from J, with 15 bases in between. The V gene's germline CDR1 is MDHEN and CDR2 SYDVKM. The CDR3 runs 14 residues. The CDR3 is CASRPGAAHYEQYF. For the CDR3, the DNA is TGTGCCAGCAGGCCAGGGGCCGCCCACTACGAGCAGTACTTC.

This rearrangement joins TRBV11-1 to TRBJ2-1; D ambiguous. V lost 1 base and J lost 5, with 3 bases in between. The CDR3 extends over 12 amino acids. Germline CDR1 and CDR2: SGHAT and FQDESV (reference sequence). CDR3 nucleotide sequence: TGTGCCAGCAGCTTAGGGGACAATGAGCAGTTCTTC. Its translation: CASSLGDNEQFF.

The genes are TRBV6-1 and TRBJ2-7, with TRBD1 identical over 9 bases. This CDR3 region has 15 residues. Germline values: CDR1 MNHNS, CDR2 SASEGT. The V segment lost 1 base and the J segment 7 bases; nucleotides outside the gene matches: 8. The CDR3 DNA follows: TGTGCCAGCAGTGAAGGACAGGGGGTCATTCGGGAGCAGTACTTC. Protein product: CASSEGQGVIREQYF.

The CDR3 loop reads CASRDILAGARFSGTDTQYF. The CDR3 nucleotides are TGTGCCAGCAGAGACATTCTAGCGGGGGCACGATTTAGCGGCACAGATACGCAGTATTTT. V usage is TRBV2 and J usage is TRBJ2-3; 10 nucleotides align to TRBD2. The CDR3 totals 20 residues. J lost 1 base, V lost 6 bases, and 19 bases had no gene match. Germline V gene data show CDR1 as SNHLY and CDR2 as FYNNEI.

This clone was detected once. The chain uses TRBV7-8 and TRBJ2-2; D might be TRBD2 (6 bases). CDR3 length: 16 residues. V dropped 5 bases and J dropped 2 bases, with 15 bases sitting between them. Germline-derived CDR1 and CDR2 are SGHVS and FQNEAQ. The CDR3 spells CASSPRRGGNTGELFF. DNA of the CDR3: TGTGCCAGCAGCCCGAGGAGGGGCGGAAACACCGGGGAGCTGTTTTTT.

In nucleotides, the CDR3 is TGTGCCAGCAGCTTGGGACTAGCGGGGCAAGAGACCCAGTACTTC. Protein product: CASSLGLAGQETQYF. The chain employs TRBV5-8 and TRBJ2-5, with TRBD2 matching over 11 bases. The V gene end was trimmed by 0 bases and the J gene end by 2 bases; junction bases not matched to a gene: 0. Germline V gene data show CDR1 as SGHTS and CDR2 as YDEGEE. The CDR3 loop spans 15 amino acids.